This T cell receptor (beta chain) emerged from a study of T cell repertoires in cytomegalovirus infection (dated by TCRdb to the late 2010s). Looking at the study overall: Alongside well-studied HLA-B-restricted epitopes, the peptide stimulations were aimed at recently identified HLA-C-restricted CMV epitopes, whose presentation resists viral immunomodulation. Because public TCR beta signatures pointed to carriage of CMV infection together with the matching HLA type, the HLA type of each donor mattered for the analysis. On the study overall, not on this receptor specifically: In the ex vivo response, HLA-C-restricted CMV-specific TCR beta clonotypes were dominant, and in two of eight donors the single most frequent clonotype came from this HLA-C-restricted group. In both this cohort and an independent approximately 370-donor cohort, the cumulative frequency of public TCR beta family members distinguished carriers of CMV infection plus the relevant HLA type.

A remark on this clonotype: What antigen it recognizes has not been identified. The record has no base qualities; no much larger clone is one base away.

The listed sequencing device is Illumina HiSeq 1500. TCRdb reran the public reads through fastp at Q25 and MiXCR, keeping productive beta chains. When rows share a CDR3 protein, they turn into one entry using the most common DNA and genes. The sample table shows about 470,000 distinct CDR3 sequences, and 40% to 50% are seen once. Of the sample, around 44% is held by the ten largest clones. V is trimmed back by 3 bases and J by 6 bases, and the junction contains 5 bases that no gene match accounts for. The cysteine opens and the phenylalanine closes a CDR3 of 14 amino acids. Of the read, only the CDR3 DNA is kept; its 42 bases are in frame from base 1. According to the germline V gene (reference sequence), CDR1 reads DFQATT and CDR2 reads SNEGSKA. The sample's treatment or condition, from its label and the paper: in vitro stimulation with specific CMV peptide epitopes to enrich CMV-specific T cells.

Here the sequenced sample was cultured PBMCs, taken from culture after CMV antigen stimulation. The rearrangement joined TRBV20-1 to TRBJ2-3; 11 of the junction bases match TRBD2. The sequence was obtained from a human donor in good health (CMV status not recorded). Some clones in this sample may be carry-over from other donors' samples. This receptor carries the CDR3 CSASSSGRSDTQYF. The nucleotides are TGCAGTGCTAGTTCTAGCGGGAGGTCTGATACGCAGTATTTT.